Each of the 18 T cell receptor beta chains below was sequenced from the same sample in a study of graft-versus-host responses after intestinal transplantation. Responders (approximately 200,000, CFSE-labeled) met approximately 200,000 stimulators that were irradiated and violet-dye-labeled. Assay used: immunoSEQ multiplex PCR; TCRdb lists only in-frame clones, some missing. The sample shows 13,000 to 15,000 clones, roughly 35% of them seen only once. Source: alloreactive CD8+ T cells from a mixed lymphocyte reaction culture, taken before intestinal transplant. Subset reported: CFSE-low proliferating T cells sorted from roughly 6-day pre-transplant mixed lymphocyte reaction (GvH or HvG direction). These receptors came from a human patient who received an intestinal transplant.

The chain links TRBV4-3 to TRBJ1-1; D not certain. CDR1 and CDR2 (germline): LGHNA, YSLEER. Trimming removed 2 bases from V and 5 bases from J, with 15 bases in between. CDR3 length: 15 residues. The CDR3 DNA reads as TGCGCCAGCAGCCAATTTGACCTACCGGGGACTGAAGCTTTCTTT. Protein sequence: CASSQFDLPGTEAFF.

The chain carries TRBV7-8 and TRBJ2-2; TRBD1 matches at 7 bases. This CDR3 region has 15 residues. After removal of 5 bases from V and 7 bases from J, the junction contained 10 bases not matched to a gene. The V gene's germline CDR1 is SGHVS and CDR2 FQNEAQ. CDR3 nucleotides: TGTGCCAGCAGCCCGGGGACAGAAGGTATCGGGGAGCTGTTTTTT. It yields the protein CASSPGTEGIGELFF. The whole variable domain, remainder taken from reference TRBV7-8 and TRBJ2-2, is GAGVSQSPRYKVAKRGQDVALRCDPISGHVSLFWYQQALGQGPEFLTYFQNEAQLDKSGLPSDRFFAERPEGSVSTLKIQRTQQEDSAVYLCASSPGTEGIGELFFGEGSRLTVL.

This clone was observed a single time. This rearrangement joins TRBV30 to TRBJ1-5; D is perhaps TRBD1 (5 bases). This CDR3 spans 15 amino acids. From germline, CDR1 is GTSNPN and CDR2 SVGIG (reference sequence). Trimming shortened V by 0 bases and J by 6 bases, and 15 bases separated the two germline ends. The CDR3 protein is CAWSVMMGLGQPQHF. The CDR3 DNA sequence: TGTGCCTGGAGTGTTATGATGGGACTGGGTCAGCCCCAGCATTTT.

This clone was seen more than once but under ten times. In DNA, the CDR3 is TGTGCTAGTGGTTTGGCGACCTCCACCCAACAGGAAGTGAACACTGAAGCTTTCTTT. Its protein product is CASGLATSTQQEVNTEAFF. The chain combines TRBV12-5 with TRBJ1-1; the D gene is possibly TRBD1 (5 bases). Germline V lookup: CDR1 LGHNT, CDR2 FRNRAP. This CDR3 region has 19 residues. Trimming pared 1 base from V and 0 bases from J, leaving 21 bases between.

The chain couples TRBV30 to TRBJ2-2, with no clear D. This CDR3 has 13 amino acids. V gave up 2 bases and J gave up 7 bases, with 11 bases separating them. CDR1 is GTSNPN and CDR2 is SVGIG in the germline V gene (reference sequence). In nucleotides, the CDR3 is TGTGCCTGGAGTTACGCGGTCGTCGGGGAGCTGTTTTTT. This codes for CAWSYAVVGELFF.

The gene calls are TRBV7-6 and TRBJ1-1; D unclear. Germline V gene data show CDR1 as SGHVS and CDR2 as FNYEAQ. Trimming pared 1 base from V and 3 bases from J, leaving 12 bases between. This CDR3 is 15 amino acids long. The chain's CDR3 is CASSLVVEGDTEAFF. CDR3 DNA: TGTGCCAGCAGCTTAGTTGTGGAGGGAGACACTGAAGCTTTCTTT.

This clone was found once. The V gene is TRBV11-2, the J gene TRBJ2-3, with D possibly being TRBD1 (6 bases). Between the trimmed V and J ends, which lost 2 bases and 2 bases, there was a span of 23 bases. The CDR3 contains 19 residues. Per germline, CDR1 SGHAT and CDR2 FQNNGV. As DNA, the CDR3 is TGTGCCAGCAGCTTATTCGGCAGGGGAAGCAACGGGGACACAGATACGCAGTATTTT. As protein: CASSLFGRGSNGDTDTQYF.

The genes are TRBV9 and TRBJ2-7; possible D gene TRBD2, 5 bases. The CDR3 extends over 13 amino acids. Trimming took 4 bases from V and 6 from J, leaving 14 bases between them. Looked up from germline, CDR1 is SGDLS and CDR2 is YYNGEE. The CDR3 coding sequence is TGTGCCAGCAGCCCTAGCTTAATACGCGAGCAGTACTTC. It is translated as CASSPSLIREQYF.

This rearrangement joins TRBV2 to TRBJ2-7, with 7 bases fitting TRBD2. V lost 3 bases, J lost 1 base, and 6 bases stayed unmatched. The CDR3 extends over 15 amino acids. Per the germline V gene, CDR1 is SNHLY and CDR2 is FYNNEI. Written as DNA, the CDR3 is TGTGCCAGCAGTGAGGGGAGGGCCTCGTCCTACGAGCAGTACTTC. This sequence encodes CASSEGRASSYEQYF.

V gene TRBV27 combines with J gene TRBJ2-7; 10 nucleotides agree with TRBD1. CDR3 size: 16 residues. Germline trimming cut 5 bases from V and 2 bases from J; bases unmatched to any gene: 9. Germline V gene sequence: CDR1 MNHEY, CDR2 SMNVEV (reference sequence). CDR3 sequence: CASSGLVGQGTYEQYF. The CDR3 bases are TGTGCCAGCAGTGGGTTAGTGGGACAGGGGACCTACGAGCAGTACTTC.

The chain couples TRBV7-9 to TRBJ2-7, with D maybe TRBD1 (6 bases). The CDR3 sequence is 13 residues long. The ends were cut back, 4 bases at V and 2 bases at J, with 9 bases in the middle. Germline assignment: CDR1 SEHNR and CDR2 FQNEAQ (reference sequence). CDR3 loop: CASSSGQTYEQYF. In nucleotides, the CDR3 is TGTGCCAGCAGCTCGGGACAAACCTACGAGCAGTACTTC.

This clone was seen more than once but under ten times. CDR3 bases: TGCGCCAGCAGCCAATTGGTGGGGCACACAGATACGCAGTATTTT. Protein sequence: CASSQLVGHTDTQYF. The rearrangement joins TRBV4-1 to TRBJ2-3, with D perhaps matching TRBD1 (5 bases). The CDR3 totals 15 residues. Per the germline V gene, CDR1 is MGHRA and CDR2 is YSYEKL. The ends were cut back, 2 bases at V and 2 bases at J, with 11 bases in the middle.

The chain links TRBV9 to TRBJ1-2; 9 bases are a match to TRBD1. Losses at the gene ends were 4 bases for V and 2 bases for J; bases not matched to a gene: 18. The CDR3 runs 19 residues. CDR1 is SGDLS and CDR2 is YYNGEE in the germline V gene. CDR3 nucleotide sequence: TGTGCCAGCAGCCGCATTACAGGGGGCGACGGAAGAACAAACTATGGCTACACCTTC. It specifies CASSRITGGDGRTNYGYTF.

V usage is TRBV21-1 and J usage is TRBJ1-2; the table's TRBD1 call for D was not verified on the DNA. TRBV21-1 is deemed a pseudogene. The CDR3 spans 16 residues. CDR3 coding DNA: TGTGCCAGCAGCCCGGACAGGGGGCCCGGAAGCTATGGCTACACCTTC. It translates to CASSPDRGPGSYGYTF.

CDR3 protein: CASSGTQQVDSPLHF. The CDR3 DNA reads as TGTGCCAGCAGCGGGACACAGCAAGTGGATTCACCCCTCCACTTT. V is TRBV5-6 and J is TRBJ1-6; TRBD1 might be the D (6 bases). Germline values: CDR1 SGHDT, CDR2 YYEEEE. Between the trimmed V and J ends, which lost 4 bases and 8 bases, there was a span of 16 bases. CDR3 length: 15 residues.

In its sample, this clone was seen a few times. One end of the junction fails to match germline, which may point to a read error. The V and J genes are TRBV4-1 and TRBJ1-1; no reliable D call. The germline V gene encodes CDR1 MGHRA and CDR2 YSYEKL. The CDR3 runs 13 residues. Written as DNA, the CDR3 is TGCGCCAGCAGCCAAAGTTTAAACAGTGAAGCTTTCTTT. Translating it yields CASSQSLNSEAFF.

This rearrangement joins TRBV4-3 to TRBJ2-3; D remains unclear. The CDR3 extends over 17 amino acids. Germline V lookup: CDR1 LGHNA, CDR2 YSLEER. Trimming cost V 0 bases and J 2 bases, with 15 bases left between them. This CDR3 reads CASSQELLGAPTDTQYF. The CDR3 nucleotides read TGCGCCAGCAGCCAAGAACTACTGGGTGCCCCCACAGATACGCAGTATTTT.

The chain joins TRBV13 to TRBJ1-2; TRBD1 matches at 8 bases. With 5 bases clipped from V and 3 bases from J, the junction kept 8 bases outside the gene matches. This CDR3 is 15 amino acids long. Looked up from germline, CDR1 is PRHDT and CDR2 is FYEKMQ (reference sequence). CDR3 nucleotide sequence: TGTGCCAGCAGCACCGGGGGACAGGAGTACTATGGCTACACCTTC. It is translated as CASSTGGQEYYGYTF. Filled out from reference TRBV13 and TRBJ1-2, the complete variable domain reads AAGVIQSPRHLIKEKRETATLKCYPIPRHDTVYWYQQGPGQDPQFLISFYEKMQSDKGSIPDRFSAQQFSDYHSELNMSSLELGDSALYFCASSTGGQEYYGYTFGSGTRLTVV.